A single sample is the source of the 8 T cell receptor beta chains below, sequenced in a study of regulatory T cells in long-lasting Graves disease. Relying on iRepertoire HTBI primers and Arm-PCR of CDR3 regions, the team built TCR beta libraries. Each CDR3 protein is one row after TCRdb ran MiXCR on the multiplex PCR reads. The profile shows 700,000 or so distinct CDR3 sequences, 30% of them singletons. Time point defined: persistent/refractory GD, antithyroid drugs over 5 years with positive TRAb. Preparation of the TCR library used RNA extracted from PBMCs. Specimen: peripheral blood mononuclear cells (PBMCs), collected when the disease was refractory, from a patient treated with antithyroid drugs. The receptors derive from a female donor with Graves disease.

This chain connects TRBV15 to TRBJ2-7; 9 nucleotides align to TRBD1. This CDR3 contains 13 residues. The germline V gene encodes CDR1 LNHNV and CDR2 YYDKDF (reference sequence). V shed 5 bases and J 6 bases; nucleotides not matched to a gene: 5. CDR3 DNA: TGTGCCACCAGCGGGACAGGGAGAGGCGAGCAGTACTTC. Encoded protein: CATSGTGRGEQYF. The full variable domain, in which reference TRBV15 and TRBJ2-7 provide the parts outside the CDR3, is DAMVIQNPRYQVTQFGKPVTLSCSQTLNHNVMYWYQQKSSQAPKLLFHYYDKDFNNEADTPDNFQSRRPNTSFCFLDIRSPGLGDTAMYLCATSGTGRGEQYFGPGTRLTVT.

This clonotype showed up just once. The rearrangement links TRBV14 to TRBJ1-1; D not resolved. Germline V gene sequence: CDR1 SGHDN, CDR2 FVKESK. V lost 0 bases and J 8 bases, leaving 7 bases between the germline ends. The CDR3 is 12 residues long. The CDR3 sequence is CASSQEVAEAFF. In nucleotides, the CDR3 is TGTGCCAGCAGCCAAGAAGTAGCCGAAGCTTTCTTT.

With regard to this clonotype: This may come from a read error, since a much larger clone is one base off. The chain links TRBV7-3 to TRBJ1-1; TRBD1 matches 8 bases. The CDR3 loop spans 13 amino acids. Germline CDR1 SGHTA, CDR2 FQGTGA. The CDR3 spells CACSRTGKPEAFF. The CDR3, as DNA: TGTGCCTGCAGCCGGACAGGGAAGCCTGAAGCTTTCTTT.

This clonotype has a count of ten or more. The chain uses TRBV12-3 or TRBV12-4 and TRBJ1-1; D uncertain. CDR3 length: 13 residues. V shed 2 bases and J shed 4 bases, with 8 bases lying between them. The CDR3 DNA reads TGTGCCAGCAGTTTATACGACGGCACTGAAGCTTTCTTT. Translating it yields CASSLYDGTEAFF.

Details on this clonotype: One end of the junction does not line up with germline, which may come from a read error. This chain joins TRBV5-1 and TRBJ1-1; D remains ambiguous. The CDR3 is made up of 12 amino acids. CDR1 is SGHRS, CDR2 YFSETQ, per germline. In nucleotides, the CDR3 is TGTGCCAGCAGCTTAGTTGCCACTGAAGCTTTCTTT. Its translation is CASSLVATEAFF.

This clonotype was seen more than once but under ten times. This chain connects TRBV27 to TRBJ1-5, with a tentative D call TRBD1 (6 bases). V lost 2 bases and J 5 bases, leaving 16 bases between the germline ends. The CDR3 totals 16 residues. CDR1 MNHEY and CDR2 SMNVEV come from the germline V gene (reference sequence). The CDR3 nucleotides read TGTGCCAGCAGTTTAGGGGGCTACCTCGTCCATCAGCCCCAGCATTTT. Translating it yields CASSLGGYLVHQPQHF.

The rearrangement joins TRBV6-1 to TRBJ2-7; D not certain. Germline values: CDR1 MNHNS, CDR2 SASEGT. This CDR3 comprises 12 residues. V was cut by 10 bases and J by 3 bases, with 13 bases left in between. CDR3 coding DNA: TGTGCCATCGCCCAAACAGTCTACGAGCAGTACTTC. Amino acid sequence: CAIAQTVYEQYF.

This chain joins TRBV18 and TRBJ1-2, with unresolved D. From germline, CDR1 is KGHSH and CDR2 LQKENI. V lost 5 bases and J 4 bases, leaving 17 bases between the germline ends. This CDR3 is 15 amino acids long. CDR3: CASSATGSQVYGYTF. CDR3 DNA: TGTGCCAGCTCAGCCACCGGGTCCCAAGTCTATGGCTACACCTTC.